This T cell receptor (beta chain) is drawn from a study of technical replicates of blood from a few donors. Method: immunoSEQ multiplex PCR; TCRdb's copy keeps in-frame clones and lacks some. The table lists some 76,000 clones, 95% to 98% of them singletons. This CDR3 has 15 amino acids. Germline V gene sequence: CDR1 SGHAT, CDR2 FQNNGV. V lost 0 bases to trimming and J lost 7 bases, with 12 bases between them. The source material was T cells isolated from PBMCs. This sequence originates from a human donor in good health. The chain couples TRBV11-2 to TRBJ1-4, with D hard to call. CDR3 sequence: CASSLDGSMIEKLFF. CDR3 nucleotide sequence: TGTGCCAGCAGCTTAGACGGGAGCATGATTGAAAAACTGTTTTTT.